This TCR beta chain was identified during a study of T cells in Graves' hyperthyroidism and ophthalmopathy. Pregnant or lactating patients were excluded, as were those with uncontrolled infection or other autoimmune disease. Researchers took RNA transcripts and amplified the TCR beta CDR3 regions from them. TCR CDR3 regions were first amplified by RT-PCR with HTBI primers. MiXCR was run by TCRdb on the multiplex PCR reads, yielding one entry per CDR3 protein. This table has around 600,000 distinct CDR3 sequences, approximately 15% appearing once. CDR3 length: 18 residues. Germline V lookup: CDR1 SGHAT, CDR2 FQNNGV. Trimming removed 4 bases from V and 2 bases from J, with 23 bases in between.

This TCR derives from a woman aged 18-30 years with Graves' ophthalmopathy. The gene calls are TRBV11-2 and TRBJ1-2; weak D call: TRBD1 (5 bases). Sequencing used blood. DNA for the CDR3: TGTGCCAGCAGCTCTCTCAAGGGACGGAAGGATTCAAACTATGGCTACACCTTC. This translates into CASSSLKGRKDSNYGYTF.